The rows below give T cell receptor beta chains drawn from one sample of a study of shared clonotypes between healthy human individuals. Data came from immunoSEQ multiplex PCR; TCRdb stores just in-frame clones and leaves some out. Of hundreds of thousands of clones in the sample, 95% were seen once. Sequencing was performed on naive CD8+ T cells sorted from blood. These receptors were taken from a woman under 40 in good health. The CDR3 runs from the conserved cysteine through the conserved F or W. D genes are given only for firm matches. The size field is filled for only some rows; it gives once, few, many or a size class.

v_call	d_call	j_call	clone_size	cdr3_nt	cdr3_aa
TRBV6-6	TRBD2	TRBJ2-7	.	TGTGCCAGCATGTTTAGCGGGAGCAGTGGCGAGCAGTACTTC	CASMFSGSSGEQYF
TRBV27	.	TRBJ1-1	.	TGTGCCAGCAGTTTAGCCCCGGGGCAGACGGGCGCTTTCTTT	CASSLAPGQTGAFF
TRBV6-6	.	TRBJ2-7	.	TGTGCCAGCAGTTTCACGACTAGTTTCCCCTACGAGCAGTACTTC	CASSFTTSFPYEQYF
TRBV4-1	.	TRBJ2-1	.	TGCGCCAGCAGCCGCGGACAGAACAATGAGCAGTTCTTC	CASSRGQNNEQFF
TRBV9	TRBD1	TRBJ1-2	.	TGTGCCAGCAGCGTCGGGACAGGGGGGAACTATGGCTACACCTTC	CASSVGTGGNYGYTF
TRBV5-1	TRBD1	TRBJ1-1	.	TGCGCCAGCAGCTTGGGGACAGGGGATCGGGCTTTCTTT	CASSLGTGDRAFF
TRBV9	.	TRBJ1-1	.	TGTGCCAGCAGCTCGCAAGGTAGGGTTGAAGCTTTCTTT	CASSSQGRVEAFF
TRBV30	TRBD2	TRBJ2-3	.	TGTGCCTGGAGTCCCGGACTAGCGGGAGTATCAGATACGCAGTATTTT	CAWSPGLAGVSDTQYF
TRBV7-9	.	TRBJ2-1	.	TGTGCCAGCAGCGGGAGGATCTACAATGAGCAGTTCTTC	CASSGRIYNEQFF
TRBV7-9	.	TRBJ2-7	.	TGTGCCAGCAGCCCGCGACTAGGATTTAGCGGAGAGCAGTACTTC	CASSPRLGFSGEQYF
TRBV9	TRBD2	TRBJ2-7	once	TGTGCCAGCAGCGCGCAAGCGGGGCCGACGATGGTGGACGAGCAGTACTTC	CASSAQAGPTMVDEQYF
TRBV19	TRBD1	TRBJ2-7	.	TGTGCCAGTAGTATGACAGGGGGCTACGAGCAGTACTTC	CASSMTGGYEQYF
TRBV4-1	.	TRBJ2-5	.	TGCGCCAGCAGCCAAGTCGGGCAGGGGGAGACCCAGTACTTC	CASSQVGQGETQYF
TRBV4-2	TRBD2	TRBJ2-7	.	TGTGCCAGCAGCCCCGGACTAGGTGGGTTCGAGCAGTACTTC	CASSPGLGGFEQYF
TRBV5-1	.	TRBJ2-6	.	TGCGCCAGCGCTGGTCAGGGCAGCTCTGGGGCCAACGTCCTGACTTTC	CASAGQGSSGANVLTF
TRBV19	.	TRBJ2-7	.	TGTGCCAGTACCCCCCGGGACGGAAAATACTACGAGCAGTACTTC	CASTPRDGKYYEQYF
TRBV9	.	TRBJ2-1	.	TGTGCCAGCAGCGGGACTGGTCACCGGGGAGGCAATGAGCAGTTCTTC	CASSGTGHRGGNEQFF
TRBV7-9	.	TRBJ2-5	.	TGTGCCAGCAGCCGTAGCCGTGGGGAGACCCAGTACTTC	CASSRSRGETQYF
TRBV29-1	TRBD1	TRBJ1-1	.	TGCAGCGTACAGGGGGCGCAAAGTTGGGCTTTCTTT	CSVQGAQSWAFF
TRBV7-5	.	TRBJ2-5	.	TGTGTCAGAAGCTCGGGACTAGCGGGAGTTCCGGGGGAGACCCAGTACTTC	CVRSSGLAGVPGETQYF
TRBV28	.	TRBJ2-7	.	TGTGCCAGCAGTTTGCGGGGAACGGGCGAGCAGTACTTC	CASSLRGTGEQYF
TRBV19	.	TRBJ2-7	.	TGTGCCAGTGGCGCGGGACAGCTCTACGAGCAGTACTTC	CASGAGQLYEQYF
TRBV6-6	.	TRBJ1-1	.	TGTGCCAGCACAGGGGCACAGGTTCAATTACTGGCTGAAGCTTTCTTT	CASTGAQVQLLAEAFF
TRBV5-7	.	TRBJ1-5	.	TGTGCCAGCAGCTGTATTAGGGGCAATCAGCCCCAGCATTTT	CASSCIRGNQPQHF
TRBV4-1	.	TRBJ2-3	.	TGCGCCAGCAGAATTAACAGGGACACAGATACGCAGTATTTT	CASRINRDTDTQYF
TRBV11-2	.	TRBJ2-7	.	TGTGCCAGCACCCTGGGGGCGGGGGAGTACGAGCAGTACTTC	CASTLGAGEYEQYF